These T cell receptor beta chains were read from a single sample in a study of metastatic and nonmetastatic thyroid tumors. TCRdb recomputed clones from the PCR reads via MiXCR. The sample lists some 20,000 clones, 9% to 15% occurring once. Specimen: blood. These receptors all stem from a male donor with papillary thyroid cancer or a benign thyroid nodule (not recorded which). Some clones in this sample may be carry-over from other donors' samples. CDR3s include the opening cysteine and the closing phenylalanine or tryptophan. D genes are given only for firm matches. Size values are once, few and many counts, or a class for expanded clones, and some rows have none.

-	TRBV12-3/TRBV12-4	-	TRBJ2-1	CASRNEWTPLYNEQFF	TGTGCCAGCAGAAATGAGTGGACTCCACTTTACAATGAGCAGTTCTTC
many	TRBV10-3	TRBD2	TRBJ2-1	CAISEAAGGYNEQFF	TGTGCCATCAGTGAAGCAGCGGGGGGATACAATGAGCAGTTCTTC
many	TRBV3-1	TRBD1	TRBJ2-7	CASSHGQGAYEQYF	TGTGCCAGCAGCCACGGACAGGGGGCGTACGAGCAGTACTTC
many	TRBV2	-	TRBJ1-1	CASSGRGYSTEAFF	TGTGCCAGCAGTGGCAGGGGATACAGCACTGAAGCTTTCTTT
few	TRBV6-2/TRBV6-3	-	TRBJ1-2	CASSYSREAARIYGYTF	TGTGCCAGCAGTTACTCGAGGGAGGCGGCACGTATCTATGGCTACACCTTC
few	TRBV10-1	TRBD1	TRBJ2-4	CASSGDRVGIQYF	TGCGCCAGCAGTGGGGACAGGGTCGGCATTCAGTACTTC
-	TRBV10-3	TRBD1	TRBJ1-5	CAISPGQGYQPQHF	TGTGCCATCAGCCCGGGACAGGGATACCAGCCCCAGCATTTT
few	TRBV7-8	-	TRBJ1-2	CASSSSGEGDYGYTF	TGTGCCAGCAGCTCCTCGGGGGAGGGGGACTATGGCTACACCTTC
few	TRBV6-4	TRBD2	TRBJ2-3	CASSDGTSGADTQYF	TGTGCCAGCAGTGACGGGACTAGCGGGGCAGATACGCAGTATTTT
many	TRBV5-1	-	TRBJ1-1	CASSLGRQLLNTEAFF	TGCGCCAGCAGCTTGGGGAGACAGTTACTGAACACTGAAGCTTTCTTT
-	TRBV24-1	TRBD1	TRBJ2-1	CATSDLPRTGSNYQFF	TGTGCCACCAGTGATTTGCCTAGGACAGGGTCAAATTATCAGTTCTTC
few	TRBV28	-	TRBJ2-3	CASSFSPRRFISTDTQYF	TGTGCCAGCAGTTTTTCCCCGCGTAGGTTTATTAGCACAGATACGCAGTATTTT
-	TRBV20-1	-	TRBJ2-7	CSATPSTGTRWEQYF	TGCAGTGCTACGCCCTCGACAGGGACTAGGTGGGAGCAGTACTTC
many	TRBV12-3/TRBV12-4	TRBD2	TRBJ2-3	CASSTGTSGRGTDTQYF	TGTGCCAGCAGTACCGGGACTAGCGGGAGAGGTACAGATACGCAGTATTTT
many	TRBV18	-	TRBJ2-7	CASSPEMYEQYF	TGTGCCAGCTCACCAGAGATGTACGAGCAGTACTTC
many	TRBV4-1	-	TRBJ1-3	CASSLLQDSGNTIYF	TGCGCCAGCAGCCTACTACAAGACTCTGGAAACACCATATATTTT
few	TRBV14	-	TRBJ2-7	CASSQDRTYEQYF	TGTGCCAGCAGCCAAGACAGAACCTACGAGCAGTACTTC
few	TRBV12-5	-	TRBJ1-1	CASSARVNTEAFF	TGTGCTAGTTCAGCCAGGGTGAACACTGAAGCTTTCTTT
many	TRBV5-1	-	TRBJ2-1	CASSLVVAPPYNEQFF	TGCGCCAGCAGCTTGGTTGTGGCACCGCCTTACAATGAGCAGTTCTTC
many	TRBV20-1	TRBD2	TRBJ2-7	CSARGVAGFEQYF	TGCAGTGCTAGGGGGGTAGCGGGATTCGAGCAGTACTTC
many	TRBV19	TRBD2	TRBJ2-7	CASSISPGSGKDEQYF	TGTGCCAGTAGTATATCCCCGGGGAGCGGGAAGGACGAGCAGTACTTC
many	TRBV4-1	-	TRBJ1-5	CASSQTPGWGQPQHF	TGCGCCAGCAGCCAAACCCCTGGGTGGGGGCAGCCCCAGCATTTT
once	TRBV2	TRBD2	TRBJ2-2	CASSEVLAGGPTGELFF	TGTGCCAGCAGTGAAGTACTAGCGGGAGGGCCCACCGGGGAGCTGTTTTTT
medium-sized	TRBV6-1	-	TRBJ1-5	CATSRAGLSNQPQHF	TGTGCCACCTCTCGGGCGGGACTTAGCAATCAGCCCCAGCATTTT
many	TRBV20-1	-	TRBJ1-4	CSARSGPSNEKLFF	TGCAGTGCTAGAAGCGGGCCCTCAAATGAAAAACTGTTTTTT
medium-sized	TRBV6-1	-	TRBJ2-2	CATRGTGELFF	TGTGCCACCAGGGGCACCGGGGAGCTGTTTTTT
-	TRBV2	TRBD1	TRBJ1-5	CAIRDGTGGANYQPQHF	TGTGCCATCAGAGACGGGACAGGGGGCGCAAATTATCAGCCCCAGCATTTT
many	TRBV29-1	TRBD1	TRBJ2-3	CSIRQGRDTQYF	TGCAGCATAAGACAGGGCCGAGATACGCAGTATTTT
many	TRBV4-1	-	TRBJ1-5	CASSQGQASNQPQHF	TGCGCCAGCAGCCAAGGGCAGGCAAGCAATCAGCCCCAGCATTTT
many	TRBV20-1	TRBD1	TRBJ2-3	CSASKPTGGFSDTQYF	TGCAGTGCTAGTAAACCGACAGGGGGCTTCTCAGATACGCAGTATTTT
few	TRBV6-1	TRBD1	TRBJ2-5	CASSEAYRGLRETQYF	TGTGCCAGCAGTGAAGCTTACAGGGGTCTGAGAGAGACCCAGTACTTC
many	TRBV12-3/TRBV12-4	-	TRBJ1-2	CASSPRGTGYGYTF	TGTGCCAGCAGTCCCCGGGGCACGGGCTATGGCTACACCTTC
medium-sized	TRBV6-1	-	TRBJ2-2	CASSQRSNTGELFF	TGTGCCAGCAGTCAACGATCGAACACCGGGGAGCTGTTTTTT
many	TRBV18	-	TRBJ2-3	CASSPTSDTQYF	TGTGCCAGCTCACCAACGTCAGATACGCAGTATTTT
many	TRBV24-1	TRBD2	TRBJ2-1	CATSEWSGRAGKNEQFF	TGTGCCACCAGTGAATGGAGCGGGAGGGCCGGTAAGAATGAGCAGTTCTTC
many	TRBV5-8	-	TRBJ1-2	CASSLADYGYTF	TGTGCCAGCAGCTTGGCCGATTATGGCTACACCTTC
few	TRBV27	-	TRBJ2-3	CTSSPDRATVRTDTQYF	TGTACCAGCAGTCCGGACCGGGCCACCGTCCGCACAGATACGCAGTATTTT
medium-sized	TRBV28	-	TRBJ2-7	CASSRGGRGHEQYF	TGTGCCAGCAGCCGCGGGGGCAGGGGGCACGAGCAGTACTTC
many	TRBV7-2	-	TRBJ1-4	CASSRRAATNEKLFF	TGTGCCAGCAGCCGAAGGGCAGCAACTAATGAAAAACTGTTTTTT
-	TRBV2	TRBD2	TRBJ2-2	CASNLAGVANTGELFF	TGTGCCAGCAACCTAGCGGGAGTGGCGAACACCGGGGAGCTGTTTTTT
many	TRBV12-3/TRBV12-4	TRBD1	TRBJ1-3	CASSPHRGQAGNTIYF	TGTGCCAGCAGTCCCCACAGGGGGCAAGCTGGAAACACCATATATTTT
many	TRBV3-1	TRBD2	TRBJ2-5	CASSPPGLAGETQYF	TGTGCCAGCAGCCCGCCGGGACTAGCGGGAGAGACCCAGTACTTC
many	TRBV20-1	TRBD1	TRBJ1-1	CSARGTNSDRGNTEAFF	TGCAGTGCTAGAGGGACGAATTCGGACAGGGGTAACACTGAAGCTTTCTTT
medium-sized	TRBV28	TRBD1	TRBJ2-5	CASSPQTGTGQTQYF	TGTGCCAGCAGCCCCCAGACAGGGACCGGGCAGACCCAGTACTTC
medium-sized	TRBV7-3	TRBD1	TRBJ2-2	CASSLQGAGTGELFF	TGTGCCAGCAGCTTACAGGGGGCGGGCACCGGGGAGCTGTTTTTT
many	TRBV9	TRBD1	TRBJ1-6	CASSVGGDSRNSPLHF	TGTGCCAGCAGCGTAGGGGGGGACAGTAGAAATTCACCCCTCCACTTT
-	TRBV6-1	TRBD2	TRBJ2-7	CASSPTSGGQYF	TGTGCCAGCAGTCCAACTAGCGGGGGCCAGTACTTC
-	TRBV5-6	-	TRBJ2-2	CASSVGQTNTGELFF	TGTGCCAGCAGCGTTGGACAAACGAACACCGGGGAGCTGTTTTTT
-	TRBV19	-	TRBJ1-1	CAIQVNTEAFF	TGTGCCATCCAGGTGAACACTGAAGCTTTCTTT
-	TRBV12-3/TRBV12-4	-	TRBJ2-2	CASSLDTTGELFF	TGTGCCAGCAGTTTAGATACCACCGGGGAGCTGTTTTTT
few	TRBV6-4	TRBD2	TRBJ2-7	CASTLGGLAGAYEQYF	TGTGCCAGCACCTTAGGGGGGCTAGCGGGAGCCTACGAGCAGTACTTC
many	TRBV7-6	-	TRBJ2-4	CASSSTPRNIQYF	TGTGCCAGCAGCTCCACTCCCAGGAACATTCAGTACTTC